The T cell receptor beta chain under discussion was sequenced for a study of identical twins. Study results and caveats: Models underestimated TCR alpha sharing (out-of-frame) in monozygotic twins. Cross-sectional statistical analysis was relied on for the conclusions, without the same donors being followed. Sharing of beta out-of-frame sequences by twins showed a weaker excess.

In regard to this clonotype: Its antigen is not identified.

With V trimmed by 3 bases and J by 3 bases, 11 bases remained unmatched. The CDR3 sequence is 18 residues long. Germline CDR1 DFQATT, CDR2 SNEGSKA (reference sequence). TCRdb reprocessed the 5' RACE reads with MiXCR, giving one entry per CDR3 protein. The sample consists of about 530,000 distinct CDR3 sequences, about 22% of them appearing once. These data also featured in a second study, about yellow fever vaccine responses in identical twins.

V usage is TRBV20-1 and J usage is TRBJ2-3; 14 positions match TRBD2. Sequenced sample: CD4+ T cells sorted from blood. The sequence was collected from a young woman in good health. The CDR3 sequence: CSARAAAGTSGGTDTQYF. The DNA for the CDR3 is TGCAGTGCTAGGGCGGCGGCGGGGACTAGCGGGGGAACAGATACGCAGTATTTT.